Each of the 22 T cell receptor beta chains below was sequenced from the same sample in a study of blood T cell repertoires in COVID-19. The method was immunoSEQ multiplex PCR; TCRdb's version includes in-frame clones alone and lacks a portion of them. The sample has fewer than 300,000 clones, approximately 90% seen once. The source material was peripheral blood. Receptors were obtained from a woman aged 30 to 39 with COVID-19, enrolled during active disease.

The rearrangement links TRBV19 to TRBJ2-6; TRBD1 is a possible D gene (6 bases). The V and J ends lost 5 bases and 0 bases respectively, with 17 bases between them. The CDR3 loop spans 18 amino acids. Germline-derived CDR1 and CDR2 are LNHDA and SQIVND (reference sequence). DNA for the CDR3: TGTGCCAGTAGTCCCGCCGGGACACCGAACTCTGGGGCCAACGTCCTGACTTTC. This encodes CASSPAGTPNSGANVLTF.

The V call is TRBV12-5, the J call TRBJ2-1; the match to TRBD2 covers 8 bases. Trimming removed 3 bases from V and 5 bases from J; junction bases left unmatched: 27. CDR1 LGHNT and CDR2 FRNRAP come from the germline V gene. The CDR3 is made up of 22 amino acids. The CDR3 protein is CASGFGLWTARSGSGLNNEQFF. The CDR3 DNA follows: TGTGCTAGTGGTTTTGGCCTCTGGACAGCACGCAGCGGGAGTGGGTTAAACAATGAGCAGTTCTTC.

This chain links TRBV15 with TRBJ2-1; 9 bases are a match to TRBD1. The V and J ends lost 0 bases and 8 bases, in that order; junction bases with no gene match: 11. This CDR3 spans 17 amino acids. Germline V CDR1 and CDR2: LNHNV, YYDKDF (reference sequence). CDR3 nucleotides: TGTGCCACCAGCAGAGAGGTCCGGGACAGGGTTGGGTATGAGCAGTTCTTC. Translating gives CATSREVRDRVGYEQFF.

The rearrangement links TRBV7-3 to TRBJ2-1, with TRBD2 matching over 12 bases. CDR1 SGHTA and CDR2 FQGTGA come from the germline V gene. The CDR3 spans 15 residues. V trimming: 5 bases; J trimming: 6 bases; junction bases outside the gene matches: 5. The CDR3 is CASSGTSGRPNEQFF. As DNA, the CDR3 is TGTGCCAGCAGCGGCACTAGCGGGAGGCCCAATGAGCAGTTCTTC.

The chain joins TRBV7-9 to TRBJ2-2, with 12 bases lining up with TRBD2. V shed 5 bases, J shed 3 bases, and the junction held 1 base outside the gene matches. The CDR3 totals 15 residues. Germline V gene lookup returns CDR1 SEHNR and CDR2 FQNEAQ (reference sequence). The CDR3: CASSRLAGDTGELFF. The CDR3 DNA follows: TGTGCCAGCAGCCGACTAGCGGGAGACACCGGGGAGCTGTTTTTT.

The V call is TRBV6-5, the J call TRBJ1-1, with D possibly matching TRBD1 (5 bases). The CDR3 is 15 amino acids. The V end was cut by 1 base, the J end by 2 bases, with 11 bases between. Germline CDR1 MNHEY, CDR2 SVGAGI. CDR3 coding DNA: TGTGCCAGCAGTTACTACAGGCCCGGTAACACTGAAGCTTTCTTT. It translates to CASSYYRPGNTEAFF.

The rearrangement links TRBV2 to TRBJ1-3; 7 bases map to TRBD1. CDR1 and CDR2 from the germline V gene are SNHLY and FYNNEI. This CDR3 comprises 13 residues. The J segment lost 4 bases and the V segment lost 6 bases, leaving 3 bases of the junction unmatched. The CDR3 protein is CASRQGGGNTIYF. As DNA, the CDR3 is TGTGCCAGCAGGCAGGGGGGAGGAAACACCATATATTTT.

The CDR3 spells CASSGSGGGGQPQHF. CDR3 nucleotides: TGTGCCAGCAGCGGATCTGGGGGCGGAGGTCAGCCCCAGCATTTT. V and J are TRBV7-2 and TRBJ1-5, with D possibly matching TRBD1 (6 bases). CDR3 length equals 15 residues. Germline V gene sequence: CDR1 SGHTA, CDR2 FQGNSA. The V end was cut by 5 bases, the J end by 6 bases, with 17 bases between.

This chain connects TRBV19 to TRBJ1-5; D perhaps matches TRBD1 (5 bases). From germline, CDR1 is LNHDA and CDR2 SQIVND (reference sequence). The CDR3 is 13 amino acids. The ends were cut back, 6 bases at V and 4 bases at J, with 10 bases in the middle. CDR3 DNA sequence: TGTGCCAGTAGAACGCAGGGTAATCAGCCCCAGCATTTT. Protein sequence: CASRTQGNQPQHF.

The rearrangement links TRBV19 to TRBJ2-2; the match to TRBD2 covers 7 bases. V was pared by 8 bases and J by 2 bases, with 5 bases of the junction left unmatched. Looked up from germline, CDR1 is LNHDA and CDR2 is SQIVND (reference sequence). The CDR3 spans 14 residues. The CDR3 coding sequence is TGTGCCAGTTTAACTAGCGTCAACACCGGGGAGCTGTTTTTT. Protein sequence: CASLTSVNTGELFF.

The rearrangement joins TRBV6-4 to TRBJ1-1; D unclear. Germline V gene sequence: CDR1 MRHNA, CDR2 SNTAGT. The CDR3 extends over 13 amino acids. V was trimmed by 5 bases and J by 1 base, leaving 8 bases between them. The CDR3 DNA follows: TGTGCCAGCAGTCAAGAGGAGAACACTGAAGCTTTCTTT. This encodes CASSQEENTEAFF.

V gene TRBV3-1 (or the pseudogene TRBV3-2) combines with J gene TRBJ1-2; TRBD1 might be the D (5 bases). The CDR3 length is 12 residues. V was cut by 0 bases and J by 13 bases, with 12 bases left in between. Looked up from germline, CDR1 is LGHDT and CDR2 is YNNKEL (reference sequence). Here the CDR3 reads CASSQDTGVCTF. The CDR3 DNA reads TGTGCCAGCAGCCAAGATACGGGGGTATGCACCTTC.

The V gene is TRBV5-1, the J gene TRBJ1-5, with a possible D match to TRBD1 (5 bases). Germline lookup yields CDR1 SGHRS and CDR2 YFSETQ. The CDR3 extends over 16 amino acids. V was trimmed by 0 bases and J by 1 base, leaving 11 bases between them. Here the CDR3 DNA reads TGCGCCAGCAGCTTGGAACCCCGGGGGAGCAATCAGCCCCAGCATTTT. Amino acid sequence: CASSLEPRGSNQPQHF.

The gene calls are TRBV3-1 (or the pseudogene TRBV3-2) and TRBJ2-1; D is perhaps TRBD2 (6 bases). The CDR3 extends over 12 amino acids. The germline CDR1 and CDR2 sequences are LGHDT and YNNKEL (reference sequence). Trimming shortened V by 1 base and J by 10 bases, and 8 bases separated the two germline ends. The chain's CDR3 is CASSQVGGEQFF. Written as DNA, the CDR3 is TGTGCCAGCAGCCAAGTGGGGGGAGAGCAGTTCTTC.

The chain links TRBV5-1 to TRBJ2-1, with 9 bases that match TRBD1. J gave up 2 bases and V 4 bases, and 4 bases lay outside the gene matches. CDR3 length: 15 amino acids. Germline CDR1 and CDR2: SGHRS and YFSETQ. CDR3 loop: CASSVGTGTYNEQFF. The CDR3 coding sequence is TGCGCCAGCAGCGTGGGGACAGGGACCTACAATGAGCAGTTCTTC.

The rearrangement joins TRBV15 to TRBJ1-2; tentatively, D is TRBD1 (6 bases). Trimming cost V 3 bases and J 2 bases, with 19 bases left between them. The germline V gene has CDR1 LNHNV and CDR2 YYDKDF (reference sequence). CDR3 length: 17 residues. The CDR3 DNA follows: TGTGCCACCAGCAGGGGGGGGCACGGGCCCTCAAACTATGGCTACACCTTC. Translating it yields CATSRGGHGPSNYGYTF. Full variable domain (remainder filled in from reference TRBV15 and TRBJ1-2): DAMVIQNPRYQVTQFGKPVTLSCSQTLNHNVMYWYQQKSSQAPKLLFHYYDKDFNNEADTPDNFQSRRPNTSFCFLDIRSPGLGDTAMYLCATSRGGHGPSNYGYTFGSGTRLTVV.

The chain recombines TRBV5-1 with TRBJ1-2, with TRBD1 matching over 9 bases. The germline V gene encodes CDR1 SGHRS and CDR2 YFSETQ. The CDR3 spans 13 residues. The junction had 9 bases not matched to a gene; V was cut back by 9 bases and J by 6 bases. The CDR3 region has the DNA TGCGCCACCCGACAGGGGGTGGGTAATGGCTACACCTTC. This codes for CATRQGVGNGYTF.

The chain carries TRBV7-6 and TRBJ2-1; TRBD2 agrees at 9 bases. V gave up 6 bases and J gave up 6 bases; unmatched junction bases: 9. The germline CDR1 and CDR2 sequences are SGHVS and FNYEAQ. The CDR3 spans 15 residues. CDR3 loop: CASSPTSGSPNEQFF. The CDR3 coding sequence is TGTGCCAGCAGTCCTACTAGCGGGTCGCCCAATGAGCAGTTCTTC.

This clone was counted once. V gene TRBV5-4 combines with J gene TRBJ2-7; 10 bases fit TRBD2. J gave up 1 base and V 0 bases, and 1 base lay outside the gene matches. The CDR3 has 15 amino acids. Per the germline V gene, CDR1 is SGHNT and CDR2 is YYREEE (reference sequence). CDR3: CASSLALAGSYEQYF. CDR3 nucleotide sequence: TGTGCCAGCAGCTTGGCACTAGCGGGATCCTACGAGCAGTACTTC.

The V and J genes are TRBV2 and TRBJ2-5; D remains ambiguous. The germline CDR1 and CDR2 sequences are SNHLY and FYNNEI. The CDR3 spans 12 residues. V lost 8 bases and J 2 bases, leaving 9 bases between the germline ends. The CDR3 DNA is TGTGCCAGCTCCTTCCAGCAAGAGACCCAGTACTTC. This sequence encodes CASSFQQETQYF.

The chain recombines TRBV10-2 with TRBJ2-7, with TRBD2 matching 14 bases. The CDR3 is 16 amino acids. V dropped 4 bases and J dropped 0; count of bases not matched to a gene: 2. Germline CDR1 is WSHSY and CDR2 is SAAADI. The CDR3, as DNA: TGCGCCAGCAGTGGACTAGCGGGAGGGTTCTCCTACGAGCAGTACTTC. Amino acid sequence: CASSGLAGGFSYEQYF.

The genes are TRBV28 and TRBJ2-1; 8 bases fit TRBD1. The J segment lost 4 bases and the V segment lost 5 bases, leaving 13 bases of the junction unmatched. Germline CDR1 is MDHEN and CDR2 is SYDVKM. The CDR3 totals 17 residues. CDR3 region: CASSTPSYGQGYNEQFF. CDR3 nucleotide sequence: TGTGCCAGCAGTACGCCAAGCTACGGACAGGGTTACAATGAGCAGTTCTTC.